A single sample gave rise to the 19 T cell receptor beta chains below, sequenced in a study of blood T cell repertoires in COVID-19. The protocol was immunoSEQ multiplex PCR, while the TCRdb copy is restricted to in-frame clones and leaves out a portion. This sample has around 260,000 clones, with 70% to 90% found just once. Sequenced input: peripheral blood. The receptors originated from a woman aged 60-75 years with COVID-19, enrolled during active disease.

This clone was observed a single time. This chain links TRBV18 with TRBJ2-3; 9 nucleotides line up with TRBD2. V lost 4 bases and J lost 0; bases outside the gene matches: 8. CDR1 is KGHSH and CDR2 is LQKENI in the germline V gene. This CDR3 region has 17 residues. The CDR3 DNA reads TGTGCCAGCTCACACCCGGGACTAGCTAGGAGCACAGATACGCAGTATTTT. As protein: CASSHPGLARSTDTQYF.

The CDR3 nucleotides read TGTGCCAGCAGTCAGGCCGGGACAGGGTTTGGAGCTTTCTTT. The encoded protein is CASSQAGTGFGAFF. This sequence joins TRBV5-6 and TRBJ1-1, with 9 bases identical to TRBD1. Germline CDR1 is SGHDT and CDR2 is YYEEEE. This CDR3 contains 14 residues. V lost 5 bases, J lost 10 bases, and 12 bases stayed unmatched.

V usage is TRBV9 and J usage is TRBJ2-1; tentatively, D is TRBD1 (6 bases). The CDR3 covers 14 residues. From germline, CDR1 is SGDLS and CDR2 YYNGEE. V was cut by 0 bases and J by 4 bases, with 8 bases left in between. This CDR3 reads CASSVGTEYNEQFF. DNA for the CDR3: TGTGCCAGCAGCGTAGGGACAGAGTACAATGAGCAGTTCTTC.

This chain links TRBV12-3 or TRBV12-4 with TRBJ1-2, with D perhaps TRBD1 (6 bases). Deletions cut 2 bases from V and 7 bases from J, with 11 bases between. The CDR3 consists of 13 residues. Here the CDR3 reads CASSLTGKGGYTF. The CDR3 DNA reads as TGTGCCAGCAGTTTAACAGGGAAAGGTGGCTACACCTTC.

The CDR3, as DNA: TGTGCCAGCAGCTTACGCGGGAGTGATTCCTACAATGAGCAGTTCTTC. Its translation: CASSLRGSDSYNEQFF. This sequence joins TRBV5-5 and TRBJ2-1, with 7 nucleotides matching TRBD2. Trimming at V came to 2 bases and at J to 1 base, leaving 6 bases not matched to a gene. CDR3 length equals 16 residues. Per germline, CDR1 SGHKS and CDR2 YYEKEE (reference sequence).

This clone was recorded a few times. This chain joins TRBV6-5 and TRBJ2-7; the D gene is possibly TRBD1 (5 bases). The CDR3 consists of 14 residues. Germline V lookup: CDR1 MNHEY, CDR2 SVGAGI. Trimming left V 0 bases short and J 5 bases short, with 11 bases between. CDR3 DNA: TGTGCCAGCAGTTACTCGGGCAGGGTCGACGAGCAGTACTTC. This encodes CASSYSGRVDEQYF.

The rearrangement uses TRBV7-6 and TRBJ2-5; the D gene is possibly TRBD2 (7 bases). CDR1 and CDR2 from the germline V gene are SGHVS and FNYEAQ. The length of the CDR3 is 15 residues. Trimming shortened V by 2 bases and J by 4 bases, and 14 bases separated the two germline ends. CDR3: CASSLYGGRAETQYF. The DNA for the CDR3 is TGTGCCAGCAGCTTATACGGGGGGCGGGCAGAGACCCAGTACTTC. Full variable domain (outside the CDR3, taken from reference TRBV7-6 and TRBJ2-5): GAGVSQSPRYKVTKRGQDVALRCDPISGHVSLYWYRQALGQGPEFLTYFNYEAQQDKSGLPNDRFSAERPEGSISTLTIQRTEQRDSAMYRCASSLYGGRAETQYFGPGTRLLVL.

The chain joins TRBV19 to TRBJ2-2, with a tentative D call TRBD2 (5 bases). The CDR3 spans 12 residues. Germline V lookup: CDR1 LNHDA, CDR2 SQIVND (reference sequence). V lost 3 bases, J lost 6 bases, and 5 bases lay in between. DNA for the CDR3: TGTGCCAGTAGTATGAGGGCCGGGGAGCTGTTTTTT. Amino acid sequence: CASSMRAGELFF.

This chain connects TRBV27 to TRBJ2-3, with 7 positions matching TRBD1. The CDR3 contains 15 residues. The V gene's germline CDR1 is MNHEY and CDR2 SMNVEV (reference sequence). Germline trimming cut 6 bases from V and 4 bases from J; bases unmatched to any gene: 10. CDR3 protein: CASSDYRGVSDTQYF. CDR3 sequence (DNA): TGTGCCAGCAGCGACTACAGGGGAGTATCAGATACGCAGTATTTT.

The CDR3 bases are TGCGCCAGCAGCCATGGACAGGGCCCGCAGTATTTT. Its protein is CASSHGQGPQYF. The chain couples TRBV5-1 to TRBJ2-3; TRBD1 matches 8 bases. This CDR3 has 12 residues. The junction had 5 bases not matched to a gene; V was cut back by 4 bases and J by 10 bases. CDR1 and CDR2 from the germline V gene are SGHRS and YFSETQ.

The genes are TRBV6-5 and TRBJ1-2; D might be TRBD1 (6 bases). Germline V gene data show CDR1 as MNHEY and CDR2 as SVGAGI. V lost 2 bases and J lost 3, with 13 bases in between. The CDR3 runs to 15 residues. The CDR3 protein is CASSYGDTVYYGYTF. The DNA for the CDR3 is TGTGCCAGCAGTTACGGGGACACGGTGTACTATGGCTACACCTTC.

This sequence joins TRBV27 and TRBJ2-7, with a possible D match to TRBD1 (5 bases). With 2 bases removed from V and 3 bases from J, the gap between germline ends came to 11 bases. Germline loops: CDR1 MNHEY, CDR2 SMNVEV (reference sequence). CDR3 length: 14 amino acids. CDR3 loop: CASSLNRNLYEQYF. The CDR3 DNA is TGTGCCAGCAGTTTAAACAGGAATCTCTACGAGCAGTACTTC.

This clone was recorded only once. In nucleotides, the CDR3 is TGTGCCAGCAGCGGATCAGACTCCACTGAAGCTTTCTTT. This sequence encodes CASSGSDSTEAFF. The chain combines TRBV6-6 with TRBJ1-1; D gene unclear. CDR1 is MNHNY and CDR2 is SVGAGI in the germline V gene (reference sequence). The CDR3 totals 13 residues. Trimming shortened V by 6 bases and J by 4 bases, and 12 bases separated the two germline ends.

The chain uses TRBV27 and TRBJ2-1, with 9 bases that match TRBD2. V lost 6 bases, J lost 3 bases, and 6 bases stayed unmatched. This CDR3 has 15 residues. The V gene's germline CDR1 is MNHEY and CDR2 SMNVEV (reference sequence). CDR3 sequence (DNA): TGTGCCAGCAGGCGGGCGGGAGGGATCTACAATGAGCAGTTCTTC. It yields the protein CASRRAGGIYNEQFF.

The chain couples TRBV7-2 to TRBJ1-2, with 7 nucleotides matching TRBD1. CDR3 size: 16 residues. The germline CDR1 and CDR2 sequences are SGHTA and FQGNSA. V lost 1 base and J lost 3; bases outside the gene matches: 8. CDR3 sequence reads: CASSLVYWTGDYGYTF. As DNA, the CDR3 is TGTGCCAGCAGCTTAGTATATTGGACAGGTGACTATGGCTACACCTTC.

The rearrangement uses TRBV15 and TRBJ1-5; 10 nucleotides match TRBD1. Germline V gene lookup returns CDR1 LNHNV and CDR2 YYDKDF (reference sequence). The length of the CDR3 is 16 residues. The trim removed 0 bases at V and 7 bases at J, leaving 6 bases unmatched. This CDR3 reads CATSRDDRGQGQPQHF. DNA of the CDR3: TGTGCCACCAGCAGAGATGACAGGGGGCAAGGACAGCCCCAGCATTTT.

Note on this clone: Within the sample, other DNA sequences also encode this same CDR3. The rearrangement joins TRBV18 to TRBJ2-1, with D perhaps matching TRBD2 (6 bases). V lost 0 bases and J lost 0, with 9 bases in between. CDR1 and CDR2 from the germline V gene are KGHSH and LQKENI. CDR3 length: 16 amino acids. The CDR3 is CASSPPAGRSYNEQFF. The DNA for the CDR3 is TGTGCCAGCTCACCACCGGCGGGGCGCTCCTACAATGAGCAGTTCTTC.

The chain couples TRBV19 to TRBJ1-1, with unresolved D. V was shortened by 9 bases and J by 5 bases, with 16 bases between the two germline ends. The CDR3 loop spans 13 amino acids. The germline V gene encodes CDR1 LNHDA and CDR2 SQIVND (reference sequence). CDR3 protein: CASRLLRNTEAFF. CDR3 bases: TGTGCCAGCCGACTACTACGGAATACTGAAGCTTTCTTT.

CDR3 DNA: TGTGCCAGCAGCAATTTCTCCCTTGGGCTGAAGAAGCAGTACTTC. Protein sequence: CASSNFSLGLKKQYF. The chain carries TRBV21-1 and TRBJ2-7; the table assigns TRBD1, which was not confirmed against the DNA. TRBV21-1 is a listed pseudogene. The CDR3 spans 15 residues.